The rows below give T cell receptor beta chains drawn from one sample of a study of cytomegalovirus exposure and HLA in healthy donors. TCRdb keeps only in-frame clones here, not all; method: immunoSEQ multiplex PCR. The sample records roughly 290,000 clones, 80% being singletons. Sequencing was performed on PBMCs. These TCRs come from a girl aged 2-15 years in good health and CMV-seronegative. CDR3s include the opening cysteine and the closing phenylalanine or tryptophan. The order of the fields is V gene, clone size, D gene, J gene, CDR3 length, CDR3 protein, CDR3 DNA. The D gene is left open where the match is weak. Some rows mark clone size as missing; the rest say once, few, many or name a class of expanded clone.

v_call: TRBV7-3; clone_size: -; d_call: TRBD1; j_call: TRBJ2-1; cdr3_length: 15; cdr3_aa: CASSPGQGSDNEQFF; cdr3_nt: TGTGCCAGCAGCCCCGGACAGGGGTCCGACAATGAGCAGTTCTTC
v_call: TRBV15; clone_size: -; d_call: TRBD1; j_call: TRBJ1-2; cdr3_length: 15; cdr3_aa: CATSRGTGGRWGYTF; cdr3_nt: TGTGCCACCAGCAGAGGGACAGGTGGACGGTGGGGCTACACCTTC
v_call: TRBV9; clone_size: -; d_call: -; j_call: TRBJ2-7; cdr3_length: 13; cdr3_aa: CASSVAEADEQYF; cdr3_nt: TGTGCCAGCAGCGTAGCTGAGGCCGACGAGCAGTACTTC
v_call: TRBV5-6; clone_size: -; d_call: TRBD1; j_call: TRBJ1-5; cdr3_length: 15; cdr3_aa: CASSLSYRGDQPQHF; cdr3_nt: TGTGCCAGCAGCTTGAGTTACAGGGGAGACCAGCCCCAGCATTTT
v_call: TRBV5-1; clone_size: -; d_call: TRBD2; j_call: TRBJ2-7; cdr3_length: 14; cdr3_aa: CASSIRGGSYEQYF; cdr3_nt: TGCGCCAGCAGTATCCGGGGGGGGTCCTACGAGCAGTACTTC
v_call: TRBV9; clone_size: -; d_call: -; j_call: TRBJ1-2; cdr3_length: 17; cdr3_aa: CASSPWGRGIRYYGYTF; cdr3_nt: TGTGCCAGCAGCCCGTGGGGGAGGGGAATCAGGTACTATGGCTACACCTTC
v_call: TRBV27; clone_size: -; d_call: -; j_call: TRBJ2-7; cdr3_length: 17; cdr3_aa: CASSRVDGLAASYEQYF; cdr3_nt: TGTGCCAGCAGCCGGGTTGACGGCCTGGCAGCCTCCTACGAGCAGTACTTC
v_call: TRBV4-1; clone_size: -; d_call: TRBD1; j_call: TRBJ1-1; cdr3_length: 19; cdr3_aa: CASSQERSGGNFVSTEAFF; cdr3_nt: TGCGCCAGCAGCCAAGAAAGGTCAGGGGGTAACTTTGTGAGCACTGAAGCTTTCTTT
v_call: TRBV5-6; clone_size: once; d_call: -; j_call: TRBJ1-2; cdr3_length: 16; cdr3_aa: CASSFNREWTNYGYTF; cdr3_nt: TGTGCCAGCAGCTTCAACAGGGAATGGACTAACTATGGCTACACCTTC
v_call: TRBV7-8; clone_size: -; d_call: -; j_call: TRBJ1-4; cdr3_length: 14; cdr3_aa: CASRRRQVDEKLFF; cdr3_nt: TGTGCCAGCAGACGGAGACAGGTCGACGAAAAACTGTTTTTT
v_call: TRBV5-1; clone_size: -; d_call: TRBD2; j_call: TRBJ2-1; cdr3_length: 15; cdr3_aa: CASSTGLAGGNEQFF; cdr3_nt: TGCGCCAGCAGCACCGGACTAGCGGGGGGTAATGAGCAGTTCTTC
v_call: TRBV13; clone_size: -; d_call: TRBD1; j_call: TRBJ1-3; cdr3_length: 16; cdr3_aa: CASSKSGTGVGNTIYF; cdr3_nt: TGTGCCAGCAGCAAATCCGGGACAGGGGTAGGAAACACCATATATTTT
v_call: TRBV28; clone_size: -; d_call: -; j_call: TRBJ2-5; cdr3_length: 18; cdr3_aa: CASSHEIANRGYQETQYF; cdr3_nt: TGTGCCAGCAGCCACGAAATTGCGAACCGGGGGTACCAAGAGACCCAGTACTTC
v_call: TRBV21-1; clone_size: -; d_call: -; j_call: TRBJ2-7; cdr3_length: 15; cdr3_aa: CASQTERGYFDEQYF; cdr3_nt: TGTGCCAGCCAAACGGAGCGGGGATATTTCGACGAGCAGTACTTC
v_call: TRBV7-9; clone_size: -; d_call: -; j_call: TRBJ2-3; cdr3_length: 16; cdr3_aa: CASSPRAGPAADTQYF; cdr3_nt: TGTGCCAGCAGCCCGAGGGCGGGACCGGCCGCAGATACGCAGTATTTT
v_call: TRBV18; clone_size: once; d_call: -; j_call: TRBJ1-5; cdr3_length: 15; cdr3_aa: CASSPTENSNQPQHF; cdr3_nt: TGTGCCAGCTCACCAACAGAGAATAGCAATCAGCCCCAGCATTTT
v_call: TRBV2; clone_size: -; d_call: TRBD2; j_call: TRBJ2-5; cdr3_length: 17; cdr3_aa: CASILASGGATDEAQYF; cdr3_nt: TGTGCCAGCATCTTGGCTAGCGGGGGGGCCACCGATGAGGCCCAGTACTTC
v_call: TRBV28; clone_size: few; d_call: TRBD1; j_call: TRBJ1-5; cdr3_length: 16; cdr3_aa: CASSFPRTGARQPQHF; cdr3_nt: TGTGCCAGCAGTTTCCCACGGACAGGGGCGCGTCAGCCCCAGCATTTT
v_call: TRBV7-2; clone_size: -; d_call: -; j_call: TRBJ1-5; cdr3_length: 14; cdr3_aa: CASSLGGRVQPQHF; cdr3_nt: TGTGCCAGCAGCTTAGGAGGGCGGGTTCAGCCCCAGCATTTT
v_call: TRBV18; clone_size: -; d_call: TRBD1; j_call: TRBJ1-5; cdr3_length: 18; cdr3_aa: CASSPPLPNRDRDQPQHF; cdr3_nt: TGTGCCAGCTCACCACCACTTCCTAATCGGGACAGGGATCAGCCCCAGCATTTT
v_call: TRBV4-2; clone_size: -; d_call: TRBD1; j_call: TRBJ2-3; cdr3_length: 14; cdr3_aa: CASSQGTGGDTQYF; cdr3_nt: TGTGCCAGCAGCCAAGGGACAGGGGGGGATACGCAGTATTTT
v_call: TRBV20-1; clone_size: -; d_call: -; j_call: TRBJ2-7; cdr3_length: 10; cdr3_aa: CSADSYEQYF; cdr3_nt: TGCAGTGCTGACAGCTACGAGCAGTACTTC
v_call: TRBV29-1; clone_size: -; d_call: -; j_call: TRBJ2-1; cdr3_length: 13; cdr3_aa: CSDLGDRRYGQFF; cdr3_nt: TGCAGCGACCTGGGTGACAGGCGATATGGGCAGTTCTTC
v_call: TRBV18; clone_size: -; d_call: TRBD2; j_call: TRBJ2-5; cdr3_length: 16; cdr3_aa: CASSPPSREFVETQYF; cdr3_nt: TGTGCCAGCTCACCACCCTCGCGGGAGTTTGTGGAGACCCAGTACTTC
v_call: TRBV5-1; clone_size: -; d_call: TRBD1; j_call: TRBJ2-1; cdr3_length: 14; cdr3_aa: CASRAYGQGNEQFF; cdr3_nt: TGCGCCAGCAGAGCGTACGGACAGGGAAATGAGCAGTTCTTC
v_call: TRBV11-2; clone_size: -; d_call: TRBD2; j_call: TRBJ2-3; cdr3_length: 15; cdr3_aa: CASRVSGGASDTQYF; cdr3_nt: TGTGCCAGCAGAGTTAGCGGGGGGGCCTCAGATACGCAGTATTTT
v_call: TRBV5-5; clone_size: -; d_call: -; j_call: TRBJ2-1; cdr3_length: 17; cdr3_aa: CASSRTGTRSSYNEQFF; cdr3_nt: TGTGCCAGCAGCCGAACCGGGACTCGTAGCTCCTACAATGAGCAGTTCTTC
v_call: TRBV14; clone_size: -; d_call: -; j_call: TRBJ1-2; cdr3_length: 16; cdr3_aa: CASSQTTDRRVRGYTF; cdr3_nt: TGTGCCAGCAGCCAAACTACCGACAGGCGGGTGAGAGGCTACACCTTC
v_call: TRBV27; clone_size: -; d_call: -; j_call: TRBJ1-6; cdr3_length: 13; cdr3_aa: CASSLGGGSPLHF; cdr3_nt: TGTGCCAGCAGTTTGGGAGGGGGGTCACCCCTCCACTTT
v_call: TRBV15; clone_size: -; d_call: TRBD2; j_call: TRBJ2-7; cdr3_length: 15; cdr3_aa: CATSRAGEGAYEQYF; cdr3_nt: TGTGCCACCAGCAGAGCGGGGGAGGGAGCCTACGAGCAGTACTTC
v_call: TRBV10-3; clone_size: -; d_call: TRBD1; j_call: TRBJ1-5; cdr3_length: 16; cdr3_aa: CAISESDRAVGQPQHF; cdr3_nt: TGTGCCATCAGTGAATCGGACAGGGCCGTGGGTCAGCCCCAGCATTTT
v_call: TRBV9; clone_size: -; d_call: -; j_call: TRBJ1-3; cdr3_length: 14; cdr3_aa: CASSAQDSGNTIYF; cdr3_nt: TGTGCCAGCAGCGCTCAGGACTCTGGAAACACCATATATTTT
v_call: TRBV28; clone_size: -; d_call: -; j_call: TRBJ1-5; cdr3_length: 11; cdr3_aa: CASMRYQPQHF; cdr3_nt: TGTGCCAGCATGAGGTATCAGCCCCAGCATTTT
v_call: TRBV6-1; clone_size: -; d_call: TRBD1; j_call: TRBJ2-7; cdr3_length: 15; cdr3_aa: CASTGVGQGRREQYF; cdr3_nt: TGTGCCAGCACGGGAGTAGGACAGGGTAGACGCGAGCAGTACTTC
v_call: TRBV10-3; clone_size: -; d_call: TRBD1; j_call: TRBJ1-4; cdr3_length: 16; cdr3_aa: CAISESAGQGLEKLFF; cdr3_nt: TGTGCCATCAGTGAGTCGGCGGGACAGGGGCTGGAAAAACTGTTTTTT